This T cell receptor beta chain derives from a study of T cells in Graves' hyperthyroidism and ophthalmopathy. Overall study results and limits: Ophthalmopathy was distinguished from stable hyperthyroidism by 13 V-J signatures.

Using RNA transcripts as the source, TCR beta CDR3 regions were amplified. HTBI primers were used for first-round RT-PCR of the TCR CDR3. TCRdb re-called the multiplex PCR reads through MiXCR, storing one row per CDR3 protein. The table lists about 540,000 distinct CDR3 sequences, roughly 50% of them singletons. Germline V lookup: CDR1 SGHKS, CDR2 YYEKEE (reference sequence). The CDR3 spans 17 residues, counting both ends. In its sample, this clonotype was seen a few times. Its antigen is unidentified. A much more abundant neighbour one base away suggests this may be a read error. The DNA is left out, because the CDR3 cannot be placed on it with certainty; the CDR3 is given as TCRdb lists it.

The gene calls are TRBV5-5 and TRBJ2-6. The source of this sequence is a woman younger than 30 with Graves' hyperthyroidism. Input material: peripheral blood or thyroid tissue (not recorded which). The chain's CDR3 is CASSLVVWGSGANVPTF.